This T cell receptor (beta chain) was documented in a study of Ad26.COV2.S vaccination and SARS-CoV-2 variants (dated by TCRdb to the early 2020s). Study-wide context: Donors in the vaccine arm were drawn from COV1001, a multicentre, randomized, double-blind, placebo-controlled phase I-IIa trial testing Ad26.COV2.S in healthy adults. The TCR-sequenced set comprised approximately 32 samples: some 20 Ad26.COV2.S vaccine recipients, 5 placebo recipients and 8 SARS-CoV-2 convalescent individuals. Sequencing of the TCRbeta repertoire served to evaluate the specificity and breadth of SARS-CoV-2-reactive T cell receptors following Ad26.COV2.S vaccination. Blinding of investigators to trial group allocation was maintained during experiments and outcome assessment. Trial participants were randomized into five groups of five, in which low-dose or high-dose Ad26.COV2.S was given once or twice, or placebo was given on both occasions. Ad26.COV2.S was administered intramuscularly at a dose of 5x10^10 or 1x10^11 viral particles, either as one shot or as two shots given 56 days apart. Overall study results and their limits: Ad26.COV2.S recipients had higher spike-specific TCR breadth than placebo recipients (P = 0.0014). According to the authors, total T cell responses may have been underestimated by the TCR breadth and depth analyses. After vaccination, substantial breadth of spike-specific CD8+ and CD4+ T cell responses was reported. The study was not powered for comparison of responses between vaccine doses or regimens. Comparable non-spike TCR breadth was observed between vaccine and placebo recipients, consistent with only spike being contained in the vaccine.

Note on this clone: There is no known antigen for this receptor. Nothing much larger sits one base from this clone, and base qualities are not available.

This sample's treatment or condition label indicates: roughly 19 received Ad26.COV2.S at low or high dose, single or two shots; about 5 received placebo; per-sample allocation not given. Repertoires of vaccine and placebo recipients were sequenced from samples taken on day 63 after the first injection. In Cohort 1b, about 25 adults aged 18-55 years were enrolled at a single site in Boston, USA, between 29 July and 7 August 2020. Ad26.COV2.S was a replication-incompetent adenovirus type 26 vector that expressed a prefusion-stabilized SARS-CoV-2 spike protein derived from the original Wuhan strain. CDR1 and CDR2, looked up from the germline V gene, are MGHDK and SYGVNS. At the junction V is shortened by 4 bases and J by 8 bases, with 11 bases in between. The CDR3 has 12 amino acids, counting the end cysteine and phenylalanine. The kept DNA is CDR3 alone, 36 bases in frame from the first base. The immunoSEQ Assay was the method used to sequence TCRbeta CDR3 regions. After extraction, genomic DNA underwent amplification by bias-controlled multiplex PCR, followed by high-throughput sequencing. The authors processed their data as follows. Collapsing and filtering of sequences were performed to quantify the absolute abundance of each unique TCRbeta CDR3 region. T cell fraction was estimated by normalization of TCRbeta template counts to usable DNA, with usable DNA being measured through amplification of reference genes present in all nucleated cells. Repertoire TCRs were annotated as SARS-CoV-2-specific by exact matching of V gene, CDR3 amino acid sequence and J gene to a known reactive TCR set. MIRA supplied the reference SARS-CoV-2 TCR set, which was filtered for enrichment in COVID-19-positive ImmuneCODE repertoires so that public or cross-reactive TCRs were removed. Drawing on the MIRA antigens, annotated TCRs were analysed further at the level of specific ORF or position within ORF. Breadth was defined as annotated unique rearrangements over total unique productive rearrangements; depth was the summed frequency of those rearrangements. Two-sided Wilcoxon rank-sum tests were applied when comparing TCR breadth between groups. The clones in this table, taken by TCRdb from immuneACCESS, are in-frame only. Not every clone is retained; where verified, under half of the shortfall comes from an unresolved V gene, and the cause of the rest is unknown. That table supplies the V and J calls and clone size; D and trimming were determined from the DNA. A total of about 460,000 clones appear in this sample, about nine tenths of them only once. The ten top clones hold about 1.5% of the sample.

This TCR derives from a person aged 18-65 years who received the Ad26.COV2.S COVID-19 vaccine or a placebo. The sequences come from peripheral blood, collected in a trial of Ad26.COV2.S vaccine versus placebo. This chain joins TRBV25-1 to TRBJ1-2; the D gene cannot be named for sure. The CDR3 protein is CASSALPGGYTF. At the DNA level, the sequence is TGTGCCAGCAGTGCGCTCCCGGGCGGCTACACCTTC.